The 25 T cell receptor beta chains below were found in one sample sequenced in a study of OX40 agonist ivuxolimab in advanced cancers. The method was immunoSEQ multiplex PCR; TCRdb's version includes in-frame clones alone and lacks a portion of them. This table has about 78,000 clones, approximately 80% appearing once. The sequenced sample was CD4+ or CD8+ T cells sorted from blood, obtained in a trial of the OX40 agonist ivuxolimab. The receptor set was obtained from an adult with an advanced solid tumor such as melanoma, head and neck, liver or kidney cancer.

The V call is TRBV7-3, the J call TRBJ2-3; D unresolved. The CDR3 has 12 residues. Germline CDR1 and CDR2: SGHTA and FQGTGA. The V end lost 2 bases, the J end lost 8 bases, and 8 bases lay between the germline ends. Written as DNA, the CDR3 is TGTGCCAGCAGCTTATTAGGTGGTACGCAGTATTTT. Protein product: CASSLLGGTQYF.

CDR3 protein: CASSIIMPNYGYTF. DNA of the CDR3: TGTGCCAGTAGTATCATTATGCCTAACTATGGCTACACCTTC. This chain links TRBV19 with TRBJ1-2; D ambiguous. This CDR3 has 14 amino acids. Trimming pared 3 bases from V and 0 bases from J, leaving 8 bases between. CDR1 and CDR2 (germline): LNHDA, SQIVND (reference sequence).

The V gene is TRBV10-3, the J gene TRBJ2-7, with 10 bases matching TRBD2. Losses at the gene ends were 0 bases for V and 5 bases for J; bases not matched to a gene: 4. Per germline, CDR1 ENHRY and CDR2 SYGVKD. The CDR3 covers 15 residues. The CDR3 protein is CAISESTSGLNEQYF. The CDR3 nucleotides read TGTGCCATCAGTGAGTCGACTAGCGGGCTAAACGAGCAGTACTTC.

The chain carries TRBV28 and TRBJ1-6; possible D gene TRBD1, 5 bases. V lost 7 bases, J lost 7 bases, and 14 bases lay in between. CDR3 length equals 14 residues. The germline V gene encodes CDR1 MDHEN and CDR2 SYDVKM. CDR3 in amino acids: CASTLDDRNSPLHF. CDR3 nucleotides: TGTGCCAGCACCCTCGATGACAGAAATTCACCCCTCCACTTT.

The J gene is TRBJ1-5, the V gene TRBV6-1; a weak D match, TRBD1 (5 bases). V was shortened by 1 base and J by 1 base, with 11 bases between the two germline ends. This CDR3 is 16 amino acids long. Germline V lookup: CDR1 MNHNS, CDR2 SASEGT. CDR3: CASSEGGLWSNQPQHF. DNA for the CDR3: TGTGCCAGCAGTGAAGGGGGGTTATGGAGCAATCAGCCCCAGCATTTT.

The chain carries TRBV6-6 and TRBJ2-2; D gene ambiguous. CDR1 is MNHNY and CDR2 is SVGAGI in the germline V gene (reference sequence). The CDR3 is 13 amino acids. V was trimmed by 6 bases and J by 5 bases, leaving 10 bases between them. CDR3 sequence reads: CASSPPPTGELFF. CDR3 nucleotide sequence: TGTGCCAGCAGCCCCCCCCCGACCGGGGAGCTGTTTTTT.

J is TRBJ2-3 and V is TRBV5-5; 7 nucleotides line up with TRBD1. Germline CDR1 reads SGHKS; CDR2 reads YYEKEE (reference sequence). V lost 4 bases, J lost 11 bases, and 13 bases stayed unmatched. The CDR3 runs to 14 residues. CDR3 protein: CASSVLPSRDRQYF. The CDR3 nucleotides are TGTGCCAGCAGCGTACTGCCTTCCCGGGACAGGCAGTATTTT.

In its sample, this clone was seen a few times. V gene TRBV14 combines with J gene TRBJ1-5; D not resolved. V lost 0 bases, J lost 0 bases, and 12 bases lay in between. CDR1 and CDR2 (germline): SGHDN, FVKESK. The CDR3 spans 17 residues. This chain's CDR3 is CASSQDSADFSNQPQHF. CDR3 in DNA: TGTGCCAGCAGCCAAGATTCGGCAGATTTTAGCAATCAGCCCCAGCATTTT.

To note about this clone: The sample holds other DNA sequences that translate to the same CDR3. The rearrangement joins TRBV2 to TRBJ1-2, with TRBD1 matching over 8 bases. This CDR3 is built from 15 residues. The germline CDR1 and CDR2 sequences are SNHLY and FYNNEI. V was clipped by 3 bases and J by 2 bases; unmatched bases: 5. The CDR3 DNA is TGTGCCAGCAGTGAGTCAGGGGGCCCGAACTATGGCTACACCTTC. Translating it yields CASSESGGPNYGYTF.

V and J are TRBV7-9 and TRBJ2-5; D is perhaps TRBD1 or TRBD2 (5 bases each). Trimming removed 5 bases at V and 2 bases at J, with 15 bases between. Germline V gives CDR1 SEHNR, CDR2 FQNEAQ (reference sequence). The CDR3 covers 15 residues. As DNA, the CDR3 is TGTGCCAGCAGCCGAACGGGACGGGGACAAGAGACCCAGTACTTC. Translation: CASSRTGRGQETQYF.

The count of this clone is one. The J gene is TRBJ1-3, the V gene TRBV18; no firm D call. Trimming shortened V by 1 base and J by 0 bases, and 13 bases separated the two germline ends. This CDR3 has 17 amino acids. CDR1 and CDR2 (germline): KGHSH, LQKENI. CDR3 sequence reads: CASSPLQGYSSGNTIYF. In DNA form, the CDR3 reads TGTGCCAGCTCACCACTTCAAGGTTACTCCTCTGGAAACACCATATATTTT.

This rearrangement joins TRBV6-1 to TRBJ1-5; 8 bases are shared with TRBD1. CDR1 MNHNS and CDR2 SASEGT come from the germline V gene. V was pared by 4 bases and J by 0 bases, with 5 bases of the junction left unmatched. The CDR3 extends over 16 amino acids. The CDR3 loop is CASSARTGSSNQPQHF. The CDR3 DNA reads TGTGCCAGCAGTGCCCGGACAGGGTCTAGCAATCAGCCCCAGCATTTT.

The rearrangement joins TRBV18 to TRBJ1-2; no reliable D call. Germline CDR1 and CDR2: KGHSH and LQKENI. V shed 2 bases and J shed 2 bases, with 12 bases lying between them. CDR3 length: 15 residues. DNA for the CDR3: TGTGCCAGCTCACCAAGCGGATCAGGAAACTATGGCTACACCTTC. It encodes CASSPSGSGNYGYTF.

The chain joins TRBV5-1 to TRBJ2-2; D is ambiguous. The germline V gene encodes CDR1 SGHRS and CDR2 YFSETQ. This CDR3 comprises 16 residues. Trimming removed 2 bases from V and 0 bases from J, with 11 bases in between. The CDR3 sequence: CASSFWYSANTGELFF. The CDR3 DNA follows: TGCGCCAGCAGCTTTTGGTATTCCGCGAACACCGGGGAGCTGTTTTTT.

The chain links TRBV30 to TRBJ2-1, with D possibly matching TRBD2 (6 bases). The CDR3 is made up of 15 amino acids. Germline V gene lookup returns CDR1 GTSNPN and CDR2 SVGIG (reference sequence). V shed 1 base and J shed 6 bases, with 16 bases lying between them. The CDR3 region has the DNA TGTGCCTGGAGTGCCGGGAGAGTCTCGGCCAATGAGCAGTTCTTC. Amino acids: CAWSAGRVSANEQFF.

This clone appeared once. The chain combines TRBV6-1 with TRBJ1-1, with a tentative D call TRBD1 (6 bases). V was clipped by 2 bases and J by 11 bases, with 18 bases between them. CDR1 MNHNS and CDR2 SASEGT come from the germline V gene. This CDR3 is 14 amino acids long. For the CDR3, the DNA is TGTGCCAGCAGTGAACGGGCAGGGGACTCCCCGGCTTTCTTT. Translation gives CASSERAGDSPAFF.

V is TRBV6-1 and J is TRBJ1-4; D is undetermined. The CDR3 spans 15 residues. The V and J ends lost 6 bases and 4 bases respectively, with 15 bases between them. Per germline, CDR1 MNHNS and CDR2 SASEGT. The CDR3 DNA sequence: TGTGCCAGCAGCCCCGCAGGACGCTTTAATGAAAAACTGTTTTTT. Amino acid sequence: CASSPAGRFNEKLFF.

The CDR3 spells CASTSPTYGYTF. In DNA, the CDR3 is TGTGCCAGCACCTCGCCGACCTATGGCTACACCTTC. The rearrangement uses TRBV5-4 and TRBJ1-2; D remains ambiguous. The germline V gene encodes CDR1 SGHNT and CDR2 YYREEE (reference sequence). The V and J ends lost 6 bases and 4 bases respectively, with 10 bases between them. This CDR3 is built from 12 residues. The complete variable domain, with remaining parts taken from reference TRBV5-4 and TRBJ1-2, reads ETGVTQSPTHLIKTRGQQVTLRCSSQSGHNTVSWYQQALGQGPQFIFQYYREEENGRGNFPPRFSGLQFPNYSSELNVNALELDDSALYLCASTSPTYGYTFGSGTRLTVV.

The chain carries TRBV7-9 and TRBJ2-5; 7 bases align to TRBD1. CDR3 size: 12 residues. V was pared by 5 bases and J by 5 bases, with 2 bases of the junction left unmatched. CDR1 SEHNR and CDR2 FQNEAQ come from the germline V gene (reference sequence). CDR3 region: CASSTDRETQYF. CDR3 sequence (DNA): TGTGCCAGCAGCACGGACAGGGAGACCCAGTACTTC. Drawing the rest from reference TRBV7-9 and TRBJ2-5, the complete variable domain is DTGVSQNPRHKITKRGQNVTFRCDPISEHNRLYWYRQTLGQGPEFLTYFQNEAQLEKSRLLSDRFSAERPKGSFSTLEIQRTEQGDSAMYLCASSTDRETQYFGPGTRLLVL.

This rearrangement joins TRBV6-4 to TRBJ1-2; D is undetermined. Trimming took 8 bases from V and 7 from J, leaving 14 bases between them. The CDR3 contains 12 residues. CDR1 MRHNA and CDR2 SNTAGT come from the germline V gene. The CDR3 region is CASVSGSGGYTF. The DNA for the CDR3 is TGTGCCAGCGTATCCGGTTCCGGTGGCTACACCTTC.

The V and J genes are TRBV5-1 and TRBJ2-1; D is uncertain. V was clipped by 3 bases and J by 10 bases, with 14 bases between them. CDR3 length equals 13 residues. Germline assignment: CDR1 SGHRS and CDR2 YFSETQ. The CDR3 coding sequence is TGCGCCAGCAGCTACGCGAGCGAAGGCGAGCAGTTCTTC. It specifies CASSYASEGEQFF.

The J gene is TRBJ2-4, the V gene TRBV7-9, with a weak D call TRBD2 (6 bases). In germline, CDR1 is SEHNR, CDR2 FQNEAQ (reference sequence). The V end was cut by 5 bases, the J end by 0 bases, with 11 bases between. The CDR3 totals 15 residues. The chain's CDR3 is CASSPPGLAKNIQYF. The CDR3 region has the DNA TGTGCCAGCAGCCCGCCGGGACTAGCCAAAAACATTCAGTACTTC.

DNA of the CDR3: TGTGCCAGCAGCCAAACAGGACAGTTTAACTATGGCTACACCTTC. This encodes CASSQTGQFNYGYTF. V is TRBV16 and J is TRBJ1-2; D is possibly TRBD1 (6 bases). V lost 2 bases to trimming and J lost 1 base, with 11 bases between them. The CDR3 sequence is 15 residues long. Germline lookup yields CDR1 KGHSY and CDR2 FQNENV.

The rearrangement links TRBV1 to TRBJ2-1; the table calls TRBD2, which could not be checked here. TRBV1 is a documented pseudogene. CDR3 length equals 18 residues. CDR3 sequence: CTSSSSSLTSGARNEQFF. For the CDR3, the DNA is TGCACCAGCAGCTCCTCCTCCTTGACTAGCGGGGCCCGAAATGAGCAGTTCTTC.

This clone turned up a few times. The chain links TRBV28 to TRBJ2-7; 9 bases match TRBD1. The CDR3 runs 15 residues. Germline CDR1 reads MDHEN; CDR2 reads SYDVKM. Unmatched junction bases numbered 8, after V lost 5 bases and J lost 3 bases. In DNA form, the CDR3 reads TGTGCCAGCAGTCCACCGGGACAGGGCTACTACGAGCAGTACGTC. Translating it yields CASSPPGQGYYEQYV.